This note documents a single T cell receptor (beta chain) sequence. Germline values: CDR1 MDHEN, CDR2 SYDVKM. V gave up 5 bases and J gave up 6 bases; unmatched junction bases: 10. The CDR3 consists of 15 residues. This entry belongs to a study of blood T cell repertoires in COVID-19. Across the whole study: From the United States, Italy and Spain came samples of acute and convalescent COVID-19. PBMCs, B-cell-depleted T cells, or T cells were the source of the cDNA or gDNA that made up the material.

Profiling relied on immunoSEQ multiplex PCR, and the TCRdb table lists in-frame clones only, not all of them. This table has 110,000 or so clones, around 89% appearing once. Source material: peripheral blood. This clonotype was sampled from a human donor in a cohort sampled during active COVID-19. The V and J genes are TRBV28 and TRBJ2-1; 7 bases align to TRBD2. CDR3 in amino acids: CASSVGLGTLNEQFF. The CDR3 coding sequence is TGTGCCAGCAGTGTAGGACTAGGAACGCTCAATGAGCAGTTCTTC. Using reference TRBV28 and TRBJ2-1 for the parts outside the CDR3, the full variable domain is DVKVTQSSRYLVKRTGEKVFLECVQDMDHENMFWYRQDPGLGLRLIYFSYDVKMKEKGDIPEGYSVSREKKERFSLILESASTNQTSMYLCASSVGLGTLNEQFFGPGTRLTVL.